Each of the 29 T cell receptor beta chains below was sequenced from the same sample in a study of blood T cells in healthy people across ages. Next came a second PCR, run for about 6 to 12 cycles, which used a sample-barcoded 5' primer along with a J-beta primer mix. TCRdb redid the calling of the 5' RACE reads with MiXCR, one entry per CDR3 protein. The sample consists of about 1.8 million distinct CDR3 sequences, 40% to 55% of them appearing once. The sequencing sample was made of blood. Receptors originate from a woman in her thirties or forties in good health.

This clonotype was detected only a few times. This chain joins TRBV9 and TRBJ2-3; D is undetermined. V lost 5 bases, J lost 2 bases, and 12 bases lay in between. The germline CDR1 and CDR2 sequences are SGDLS and YYNGEE. The CDR3 has 14 amino acids. CDR3 protein: CASSRHPYTDTQYF. The CDR3 nucleotides are TGTGCCAGCAGTAGGCATCCGTACACAGATACGCAGTATTTT.

The V call is TRBV4-2, the J call TRBJ2-1, with 9 bases fitting TRBD1. The DNA end lines up better with TRBJ2-7; the J call may be wrong. Germline V gene lookup returns CDR1 LGHNA and CDR2 YNFKEQ. This CDR3 contains 16 residues. The CDR3 region is CASSQEDRGSYNEQYF. CDR3 bases: TGTGCCAGCAGCCAAGAGGACAGGGGCTCCTACAATGAGCAGTACTTC.

This clonotype was observed a handful of times. The chain links TRBV11-2 to TRBJ1-6; a possible D gene is TRBD1 (6 bases). Germline V gene data show CDR1 as SGHAT and CDR2 as FQNNGV. The V end was cut by 5 bases, the J end by 5 bases, with 10 bases between. This CDR3 comprises 14 residues. The chain's CDR3 is CASSKDRNNSPLHF. In DNA, the CDR3 is TGTGCCAGCAGCAAGGACAGAAATAATTCACCCCTCCACTTT.

A few counts support this clonotype. This chain joins TRBV4-3 and TRBJ2-5; 12 bases fit TRBD2. The V gene end was trimmed by 1 base and the J gene end by 5 bases; junction bases not matched to a gene: 5. From germline, CDR1 is LGHNA and CDR2 YSLEER. The CDR3 runs 16 residues. CDR3 coding DNA: TGCGCCAGCAGCCAAGGGACTAGCGGGGAAGTGGAGACCCAGTACTTC. Its translation: CASSQGTSGEVETQYF.

The V call is TRBV28, the J call TRBJ2-3, with D hard to call. CDR1 and CDR2 (germline): MDHEN, SYDVKM. V shed 11 bases and J shed 4 bases, with 10 bases lying between them. The CDR3 has 11 amino acids. CDR3 residues: CAGKLADTQYF. CDR3 coding DNA: TGTGCCGGCAAACTGGCAGATACGCAGTATTTT.

The rearrangement links TRBV4-1 to TRBJ2-1, with 8 bases aligning to TRBD1. The CDR3 extends over 14 amino acids. Germline V gene lookup returns CDR1 MGHRA and CDR2 YSYEKL. V was pared by 3 bases and J by 10 bases, with 8 bases of the junction left unmatched. DNA for the CDR3: TGCGCCAGCAGCCACACAGGTGGGGACAGGGAGCAGTTCTTC. Its translation is CASSHTGGDREQFF.

The rearrangement uses TRBV28 and TRBJ2-3, with D possibly being TRBD2 (7 bases). The CDR3 length is 16 residues. Per the germline V gene, CDR1 is MDHEN and CDR2 is SYDVKM. Trimming cost V 3 bases and J 5 bases, with 18 bases left between them. The CDR3 region is CASSFQGGAEEDTQYF. CDR3 DNA sequence: TGTGCCAGCAGTTTCCAAGGGGGGGCAGAAGAAGATACGCAGTATTTT.

This chain connects TRBV7-2 to TRBJ2-1; D is ambiguous. Trimming left V 6 bases short and J 9 bases short, with 12 bases between. The CDR3 length is 12 residues. Germline assignment: CDR1 SGHTA and CDR2 FQGNSA. The chain's CDR3 is CASRPLVSEQFF. In DNA form, the CDR3 reads TGTGCCAGCAGGCCACTGGTCAGTGAGCAGTTCTTC.

CDR3 amino acids: CSVASGTGGTDTQYF. CDR3 DNA sequence: TGCAGCGTCGCTTCCGGGACAGGGGGGACAGATACGCAGTATTTT. This chain links TRBV29-1 with TRBJ2-3; 11 bases align to TRBD1. V lost 6 bases to trimming and J lost 3 bases; unmatched junction nucleotides: 8. Germline loops: CDR1 SQVTM, CDR2 ANQGSEA. This CDR3 is 15 amino acids long.

The chain carries TRBV4-1 and TRBJ2-5; D might be TRBD2 (6 bases). Trimming removed 0 bases at V and 3 bases at J, with 8 bases between. CDR3 length: 14 residues. The germline CDR1 and CDR2 sequences are MGHRA and YSYEKL. This CDR3 is CASSQDPGEETQYF. Written as DNA, the CDR3 is TGCGCCAGCAGCCAAGATCCGGGAGAAGAGACCCAGTACTTC.

The chain is built from TRBV2 and TRBJ1-1; D uncertain. The V gene's germline CDR1 is SNHLY and CDR2 FYNNEI. V was trimmed by 7 bases and J by 1 base, leaving 13 bases between them. The CDR3 loop spans 14 amino acids. DNA for the CDR3: TGTGCCAGCACCCTGAGGACGGCGAACACTGAAGCTTTCTTT. Amino acid sequence: CASTLRTANTEAFF.

In this sample, this clonotype turned up a few times. The chain recombines TRBV12-3 or TRBV12-4 with TRBJ1-2, with D perhaps TRBD1 (6 bases). Trimming removed 3 bases at V and 7 bases at J, with 18 bases between. The CDR3 sequence is 15 residues long. CDR3 DNA: TGTGCCAGCAGTTTGGGGGGCGCGTCAGGGGTTGGCTACACCTTC. Its protein product is CASSLGGASGVGYTF.

This clonotype was recorded a few times. This rearrangement joins TRBV7-2 to TRBJ2-3; D gene ambiguous. The germline CDR1 and CDR2 sequences are SGHTA and FQGNSA. V was pared by 5 bases and J by 2 bases, with 14 bases between. The CDR3 is made up of 15 amino acids. The DNA for the CDR3 is TGTGCCAGCAGCCCACATTCACTTGACACAGATACGCAGTATTTT. Translation gives CASSPHSLDTDTQYF.

The sample holds a few counts of this clonotype. The chain couples TRBV2 to TRBJ2-1, with TRBD2 as a possible D gene (5 bases). The CDR3 runs to 13 residues. From germline, CDR1 is SNHLY and CDR2 FYNNEI. The V end lost 6 bases, the J end lost 7 bases, and 13 bases lay between the germline ends. The CDR3 loop reads CASRGLPGNEQFF. Here the CDR3 DNA reads TGTGCCAGCAGGGGCCTCCCGGGGAATGAGCAGTTCTTC.

This sequence joins TRBV14 and TRBJ2-6; D remains ambiguous. The CDR3 is 17 residues long. The germline CDR1 and CDR2 sequences are SGHDN and FVKESK. V shed 0 bases and J shed 0 bases, with 9 bases lying between them. The CDR3 loop is CASSQDGRRSGANVLTF. The CDR3 region has the DNA TGTGCCAGCAGCCAAGATGGTCGCCGCTCTGGGGCCAACGTCCTGACTTTC.

The rearrangement joins TRBV20-1 to TRBJ2-3; D uncertain. V was pared by 4 bases and J by 2 bases, with 7 bases between. The CDR3 sequence is 12 residues long. Germline V CDR1 and CDR2: DFQATT, SNEGSKA (reference sequence). CDR3 region: CSATVYTDTQYF. CDR3 in DNA: TGCAGTGCTACCGTTTACACAGATACGCAGTATTTT.

V gene TRBV7-2 combines with J gene TRBJ1-5, with 7 bases identical to TRBD1. J lost 0 bases, V lost 5 bases, and 10 bases had no gene match. The CDR3 runs to 17 residues. Germline V CDR1 and CDR2: SGHTA, FQGNSA. The CDR3: CASSLRGTDYSNQPQHF. CDR3 nucleotides: TGTGCCAGCAGCCTCAGGGGGACAGACTATAGCAATCAGCCCCAGCATTTT.

In its sample, this clonotype was seen a few times. The chain joins TRBV20-1 to TRBJ2-7; D may correspond to TRBD1 or TRBD2 (5 bases each). V was shortened by 2 bases and J by 0 bases, with 14 bases between the two germline ends. Germline CDR1 is DFQATT and CDR2 is SNEGSKA (reference sequence). This CDR3 is 15 amino acids long. CDR3 DNA sequence: TGCAGTGCTAGAAAGGTGGGGGAGAGCTCCTACGAGCAGTACTTC. Translation: CSARKVGESSYEQYF.

This chain connects TRBV29-1 to TRBJ2-5, with a weak D call TRBD1 (6 bases). Germline lookup yields CDR1 SQVTM and CDR2 ANQGSEA. Trimming removed 2 bases at V and 1 base at J, with 14 bases between. The CDR3 has 15 residues. CDR3 sequence reads: CSVEKKGHLQETQYF. CDR3 bases: TGCAGCGTTGAAAAAAAGGGACACCTCCAAGAGACCCAGTACTTC.

The chain combines TRBV20-1 with TRBJ2-1; D is perhaps TRBD2 (6 bases). The V end lost 0 bases, the J end lost 4 bases, and 13 bases lay between the germline ends. Germline V gives CDR1 DFQATT, CDR2 SNEGSKA (reference sequence). The CDR3 runs 15 residues. The chain's CDR3 is CSARDPLARYNEQFF. The CDR3 DNA sequence: TGCAGTGCTAGAGATCCGCTAGCGCGGTACAATGAGCAGTTCTTC.

This clonotype was detected once. The chain couples TRBV7-2 to TRBJ1-4, with D perhaps TRBD1 (6 bases). Germline-derived CDR1 and CDR2 are SGHTA and FQGNSA. V lost 0 bases and J 1 base, leaving 15 bases between the germline ends. The CDR3 has 18 amino acids. Written as DNA, the CDR3 is TGTGCCAGCAGCTTAGCGAGGGGGGCTGGGAGAACTAATGAAAAACTGTTTTTT. As protein: CASSLARGAGRTNEKLFF.

The V and J genes are TRBV5-1 and TRBJ2-5; 11 positions agree with TRBD2. Germline V gene lookup returns CDR1 SGHRS and CDR2 YFSETQ. The CDR3 is 17 amino acids. The junction had 7 bases not matched to a gene; V was cut back by 0 bases and J by 3 bases. CDR3 in DNA: TGCGCCAGCAGCTTGGGACAACTAGCGGGGGATGAAGAGACCCAGTACTTC. This encodes CASSLGQLAGDEETQYF. Based on the CDR3 plus reference TRBV5-1 and TRBJ2-5, the full variable domain is KAGVTQTPRYLIKTRGQQVTLSCSPISGHRSVSWYQQTPGQGLQFLFEYFSETQRNKGNFPGRFSGRQFSNSRSEMNVSTLELGDSALYLCASSLGQLAGDEETQYFGPGTRLLVL.

This clonotype appeared once. CDR3 sequence (DNA): TGTGCCAGCAGTCAGACAGGGGACCTGAGTACCGGGGAGCTGTTTTTT. This sequence encodes CASSQTGDLSTGELFF. This chain connects TRBV5-6 to TRBJ2-2, with 8 bases identical to TRBD1. The CDR3 has 16 amino acids. CDR1 is SGHDT and CDR2 is YYEEEE in the germline V gene. The J segment lost 5 bases and the V segment lost 5 bases, leaving 11 bases of the junction unmatched.

This clonotype was counted only a few times. The rearrangement joins TRBV9 to TRBJ2-3; D gene unclear. V dropped 3 bases and J dropped 4 bases, with 9 bases sitting between them. Germline assignment: CDR1 SGDLS and CDR2 YYNGEE. The CDR3 covers 13 residues. The DNA of the CDR3 is TGTGCCAGCAGCGACACTTTCGCAGATACGCAGTATTTT. This translates into CASSDTFADTQYF. Drawing the rest from reference TRBV9 and TRBJ2-3, the complete variable domain is DSGVTQTPKHLITATGQRVTLRCSPRSGDLSVYWYQQSLDQGLQFLIQYYNGEERAKGNILERFSAQQFPDLHSELNLSSLELGDSALYFCASSDTFADTQYFGPGTRLTVL.

Regarding this clonotype: At one of its ends the junction is not consistent with the germline gene, which may arise from a read error. The rearrangement uses TRBV9 and TRBJ2-1; 9 bases align to TRBD2. Germline V gene sequence: CDR1 SGDLS, CDR2 YYNGEE. The CDR3 is 16 residues long. DNA of the CDR3: TGTGCCAACAGCGTAGCGGGACTAGCAGGGGAAGATGAGCAGTTCTTC. Translation: CANSVAGLAGEDEQFF.

This clonotype was seen a few times. CDR3 loop: CASKGPGQAPYEQYF. CDR3 bases: TGTGCCAGCAAGGGTCCGGGACAGGCACCGTACGAGCAGTACTTC. The chain couples TRBV2 to TRBJ2-7; TRBD1 aligns across 8 bases. Germline CDR1 reads SNHLY; CDR2 reads FYNNEI. Trimming took 7 bases from V and 4 from J; bases not matched to a gene: 12. CDR3 length equals 15 residues.

The V gene is TRBV9, the J gene TRBJ2-2; 15 positions agree with TRBD2. V lost 4 bases and J lost 4; bases outside the gene matches: 8. Germline lookup yields CDR1 SGDLS and CDR2 YYNGEE. The length of the CDR3 is 18 residues. The DNA for the CDR3 is TGTGCCAGCAGCCCACGGACTAGCGGGGGGGCCGGCACCGGGGAGCTGTTTTTT. It is translated as CASSPRTSGGAGTGELFF.

With regard to this clonotype: An end of the junction does not agree with germline; a read error may underlie this. The V call is TRBV5-4, the J call TRBJ2-1, with a tentative D call TRBD2 (5 bases). The germline gives CDR1 SGHNT, CDR2 YYREEE (reference sequence). This CDR3 contains 13 residues. CDR3 loop: CASSFSVNNGQFF. As DNA, the CDR3 is TGTGCCAGCAGCTTTAGCGTCAACAATGGGCAGTTCTTC.

This clonotype has just a few counts. V usage is TRBV29-1 and J usage is TRBJ2-7; 8 bases are shared with TRBD1. Germline loops: CDR1 SQVTM, CDR2 ANQGSEA. The CDR3 is 14 residues long. The V segment lost 0 bases and the J segment 6 bases; nucleotides outside the gene matches: 7. The CDR3 region is CSVEDGDRLAEQYF. DNA of the CDR3: TGCAGCGTTGAAGACGGGGACAGGCTCGCCGAGCAGTACTTC.